This record looks at one TCR beta chain sequence and its context. This sample was included in a study of graft-versus-host responses after intestinal transplantation. Clones were sequenced by immunoSEQ multiplex PCR, and TCRdb holds only the in-frame ones, with some missing. There are about 21,000 clones in the sample; about 92% occur only once, and roughly 43% lies in the top ten. The receptor was derived from a human patient who received an intestinal transplant, so some T cells may come from the graft donor. The starting material was PBMCs, obtained roughly 260 days after intestinal transplant.

The CDR3 loop reads CASSFITDTQYF. CDR3 in DNA: TGCGCCAGCAGCTTCATCACAGATACGCAGTATTTT. V gene TRBV5-1 combines with J gene TRBJ2-3; no reliable D call. V gave up 2 bases and J gave up 2 bases, with 3 bases separating them. The CDR3 length is 12 residues. Germline V CDR1 and CDR2: SGHRS, YFSETQ.